Sequencing of this T cell receptor (beta chain) was carried out in a study of control samples from healthy donors and cancer patients. The CDR3 totals 14 residues. The trim removed 2 bases at V and 7 bases at J, leaving 5 bases unmatched. In germline, CDR1 is SGHNT, CDR2 YYREEE (reference sequence). The protocol was immunoSEQ multiplex PCR, while the TCRdb copy is restricted to in-frame clones and leaves out a portion. The sample has 170,000 or so clones, 94% seen once. This receptor was identified in a woman aged 40 to 50 in good health. Sequencing was carried out using blood. The chain couples TRBV5-4 to TRBJ2-1, with 8 bases aligning to TRBD1. The CDR3 region is CASSLGRGRNEQFF. CDR3 DNA sequence: TGTGCCAGCAGCTTAGGCAGGGGGCGGAATGAGCAGTTCTTC.